Listed here are 25 T cell receptor beta chains from one sample, sequenced in a study of PD-1 blockade in classical Hodgkin lymphoma. Time point: newly diagnosed, previously untreated cHL patient sample. Investigators isolated CD4+ T cells from thawed PBMCs through magnetic negative selection. This table comes from immunoSEQ multiplex PCR, and its TCRdb copy is limited to in-frame clones, with some not included. The sample comprises 30,000 to 40,000 clones, around 89% of which are singletons, and 0.2% to 0.25% rests with the top ten. The specimen sequenced was CD4+ T cells from blood. These TCRs come from a human donor with classical Hodgkin lymphoma.

The rearrangement links TRBV7-9 to TRBJ2-1; D possibly corresponds to TRBD1 (6 bases). CDR1 and CDR2 from the germline V gene are SEHNR and FQNEAQ (reference sequence). Trimming cost V 1 base and J 6 bases, with 13 bases left between them. This CDR3 spans 15 amino acids. The CDR3 loop reads CASSLGQGYVNEQFF. CDR3 DNA sequence: TGTGCCAGCAGCTTAGGGCAGGGGTACGTCAATGAGCAGTTCTTC.

This chain connects TRBV18 to TRBJ1-1; D ambiguous. Germline V gene lookup returns CDR1 KGHSH and CDR2 LQKENI. V was pared by 6 bases and J by 6 bases, with 8 bases between. The CDR3 has 11 residues. The CDR3: CASSQAAEAFF. DNA of the CDR3: TGTGCCAGCTCCCAGGCAGCTGAAGCTTTCTTT.

In DNA, the CDR3 is TGTGCCAGCAGCTTTGAGGGGGCCGGGGAGCTGTTTTTT. Amino acids: CASSFEGAGELFF. The chain is built from TRBV7-9 and TRBJ2-2; D may be TRBD1 (6 bases). Germline V gene sequence: CDR1 SEHNR, CDR2 FQNEAQ (reference sequence). The CDR3 has 13 amino acids. Between the trimmed V and J ends, which lost 3 bases and 6 bases, there was a span of 8 bases.

In this sample, this clone turned up once. CDR3 DNA sequence: TGTGCCATCAGTGAGTCAATTAGCGGGAGGGTTAGCACAGATACGCAGTATTTT. Amino acid sequence: CAISESISGRVSTDTQYF. V is TRBV10-3 and J is TRBJ2-3; 11 nucleotides match TRBD2. CDR1 is ENHRY, CDR2 SYGVKD, per germline. This CDR3 spans 18 amino acids. J was trimmed by 0 bases and V by 0 bases; bases with no gene match: 5.

The chain has TRBV11-2 and TRBJ2-1; 8 positions agree with TRBD2. The CDR3 consists of 15 residues. CDR1 is SGHAT and CDR2 is FQNNGV in the germline V gene. Trimming took 8 bases from V and 7 from J; bases not matched to a gene: 13. In nucleotides, the CDR3 is TGTGCCAGCGCCGAGGGACTAGGGGGGAGGAATGAGCAGTTCTTC. Protein product: CASAEGLGGRNEQFF.

The J gene is TRBJ1-2, the V gene TRBV29-1, with 7 positions matching TRBD1. The CDR3 loop spans 12 amino acids. The J segment lost 7 bases and the V segment lost 7 bases, leaving 9 bases of the junction unmatched. Germline values: CDR1 SQVTM, CDR2 ANQGSEA. The CDR3 region is CSAKTGRPGYTF. The CDR3 coding sequence is TGCAGCGCCAAGACAGGGAGGCCTGGCTACACCTTC.

The chain couples TRBV7-2 to TRBJ2-5; TRBD2 matches 11 bases. The CDR3 spans 15 residues. The germline V gene encodes CDR1 SGHTA and CDR2 FQGNSA. J was trimmed by 2 bases and V by 4 bases; bases with no gene match: 3. The CDR3: CASSWGTSGQETQYF. The DNA for the CDR3 is TGTGCCAGCAGCTGGGGGACTAGCGGACAAGAGACCCAGTACTTC.

The chain links TRBV14 to TRBJ2-3; 11 positions match TRBD2. CDR1 is SGHDN and CDR2 is FVKESK in the germline V gene. V gave up 3 bases and J gave up 6 bases; unmatched junction bases: 20. The CDR3 has 20 residues. CDR3 loop: CASSHTRGLAGGPRTDTQYF. CDR3 sequence (DNA): TGTGCCAGCAGCCATACTCGTGGGCTAGCGGGAGGCCCCCGGACGGATACGCAGTATTTT.

This chain links TRBV10-3 with TRBJ2-3, with a possible D match to TRBD2 (5 bases). The CDR3 runs to 13 residues. Trimming left V 9 bases short and J 0 bases short, with 10 bases between. CDR1 and CDR2 (germline): ENHRY, SYGVKD. The CDR3 nucleotides read TGTGCCATTAGAAGCGGAAGCACAGATACGCAGTATTTT. Amino acids: CAIRSGSTDTQYF.

This clone was detected once. The same CDR3 is also encoded by other DNA sequences in this sample. The chain recombines TRBV5-4 with TRBJ2-3; D possibly corresponds to TRBD2 (5 bases). Germline CDR1 and CDR2: SGHNT and YYREEE (reference sequence). CDR3 size: 12 residues. V was shortened by 4 bases and J by 4 bases, with 7 bases between the two germline ends. CDR3: CASSLRADTQYF. The CDR3 bases are TGTGCCAGCAGCCTGAGGGCAGATACGCAGTATTTT.

This rearrangement joins TRBV2 to TRBJ2-7; tentative D call: TRBD2 (5 bases). CDR1 is SNHLY, CDR2 FYNNEI, per germline. The CDR3 length is 15 residues. Trimming shortened V by 6 bases and J by 3 bases, and 18 bases separated the two germline ends. The CDR3 coding sequence is TGTGCCAGCAGGGCCGGGTTGGAGGACGGCTACGAGCAGTACTTC. Its protein product is CASRAGLEDGYEQYF.

The rearrangement uses TRBV5-6 and TRBJ2-5; 7 positions agree with TRBD2. CDR3 length equals 16 residues. Germline trimming cut 3 bases from V and 3 bases from J; bases unmatched to any gene: 11. In germline, CDR1 is SGHDT, CDR2 YYEEEE. The CDR3 spells CASSSIRLAFKETQYF. The CDR3 nucleotides are TGTGCCAGCAGCTCCATCCGACTAGCCTTTAAAGAGACCCAGTACTTC.

V and J are TRBV7-2 and TRBJ2-7, with D perhaps assigned TRBD1 or TRBD2 (5 bases each). The germline V gene has CDR1 SGHTA and CDR2 FQGNSA. CDR3 size: 15 residues. Trimming removed 5 bases at V and 0 bases at J, with 14 bases between. The CDR3 here is CASSPRGSTSYEQYF. For the CDR3, the DNA is TGTGCCAGCAGCCCCCGGGGCTCGACCTCCTACGAGCAGTACTTC.

Only a few counts were recorded for this clone. The rearrangement links TRBV6-1 to TRBJ1-2, with D tentatively TRBD1 (5 bases). Trimming took off 4 bases at V and 2 bases at J, with 17 bases between the two ends. Germline CDR1 MNHNS, CDR2 SASEGT. The CDR3 consists of 16 residues. CDR3 sequence (DNA): TGTGCCAGCAGTGGGCCCCCAGACAGCCTGAACTATGGCTACACCTTC. Translating it yields CASSGPPDSLNYGYTF.

The rearrangement joins TRBV5-4 to TRBJ2-7, with D unresolved. Deletions cut 0 bases from V and 2 bases from J, with 9 bases between. Per germline, CDR1 SGHNT and CDR2 YYREEE (reference sequence). The CDR3 loop spans 14 amino acids. This CDR3 is CASSLGLRPYEQYF. The CDR3 DNA reads as TGTGCCAGCAGCTTGGGTCTTCGTCCCTACGAGCAGTACTTC.

The J gene is TRBJ2-1, the V gene TRBV5-6, with a possible D match to TRBD2 (6 bases). Germline values: CDR1 SGHDT, CDR2 YYEEEE. V gave up 5 bases and J gave up 1 base, with 10 bases separating them. CDR3 size: 14 residues. The CDR3 spells CASRGGISYNEQFF. Here the CDR3 DNA reads TGTGCCAGCAGGGGGGGTATTTCCTACAATGAGCAGTTCTTC.

The chain has TRBV5-1 and TRBJ2-2; 10 bases fit TRBD1. The trim removed 4 bases at V and 6 bases at J, leaving 6 bases unmatched. Germline CDR1 SGHRS, CDR2 YFSETQ. The CDR3 runs to 15 residues. As DNA, the CDR3 is TGCGCCAGCAGCGGCGGGACAGGGGCCCCCGGGGAGCTGTTTTTT. It specifies CASSGGTGAPGELFF. Full variable domain (outside the CDR3, taken from reference TRBV5-1 and TRBJ2-2): KAGVTQTPRYLIKTRGQQVTLSCSPISGHRSVSWYQQTPGQGLQFLFEYFSETQRNKGNFPGRFSGRQFSNSRSEMNVSTLELGDSALYLCASSGGTGAPGELFFGEGSRLTVL.

The V and J genes are TRBV6-1 and TRBJ1-4; D might be TRBD1 (6 bases). Germline CDR1 is MNHNS and CDR2 is SASEGT. V was cut by 11 bases and J by 12 bases, with 22 bases left in between. The CDR3 totals 13 residues. The CDR3 here is CAGHREHDEELFF. CDR3 DNA sequence: TGTGCCGGACACAGGGAGCACGATGAGGAACTGTTTTTT.

The chain employs TRBV5-4 and TRBJ2-1, with D unresolved. V was cut by 1 base and J by 3 bases, with 11 bases left in between. This CDR3 region has 15 residues. From germline, CDR1 is SGHNT and CDR2 YYREEE (reference sequence). The CDR3 coding sequence is TGTGCCAGCAGCTTGAAATGGACGGACTACAATGAGCAGTTCTTC. Its protein product is CASSLKWTDYNEQFF.

J is TRBJ2-1 and V is TRBV7-9, with D possibly TRBD2 on 5 matching bases. Between the trimmed V and J ends, which lost 2 bases and 0 bases, there was a span of 11 bases. Germline V CDR1 and CDR2: SEHNR, FQNEAQ (reference sequence). The CDR3 is 16 residues long. The CDR3 reads CASSLRADSSYNEQFF. The CDR3 DNA reads as TGTGCCAGCAGCTTAAGAGCGGATAGCTCCTACAATGAGCAGTTCTTC.

The CDR3 loop is CASSESSGRTDTQYF. The CDR3 coding sequence is TGCGCCAGCAGTGAGTCTAGCGGACGCACAGATACGCAGTATTTT. V usage is TRBV10-1 and J usage is TRBJ2-3; tentative D call: TRBD2 (6 bases). Looked up from germline, CDR1 is WNHNN and CDR2 is SYGVQD (reference sequence). V lost 0 bases to trimming and J lost 1 base, with 8 bases between them. This CDR3 has 15 residues.

The rearrangement links TRBV10-3 to TRBJ2-1, with TRBD1 as a possible D gene (5 bases). The CDR3 is made up of 17 amino acids. V gave up 5 bases and J gave up 0 bases, with 17 bases separating them. Germline V gene data show CDR1 as ENHRY and CDR2 as SYGVKD. CDR3 region: CAISKTDSASSYNEQFF. The CDR3, as DNA: TGTGCCATCAGTAAGACCGACAGCGCAAGCTCCTACAATGAGCAGTTCTTC.

The V and J genes are TRBV7-2 and TRBJ2-6, with no clear D. The CDR3 spans 15 residues. Germline CDR1 SGHTA, CDR2 FQGNSA. Trimming stripped 1 base from V and 3 bases from J, with 7 bases between. Written as DNA, the CDR3 is TGTGCCAGCAGCTTAGGCTCGGGTGGGGCCAACGTCCTGACTTTC. It specifies CASSLGSGGANVLTF.

This chain uses TRBV18 with TRBJ2-7, with 11 bases lining up with TRBD2. The V segment lost 0 bases and the J segment 5 bases; nucleotides outside the gene matches: 6. CDR3 size: 16 residues. Germline V gives CDR1 KGHSH, CDR2 LQKENI. CDR3 region: CASSPPVAGGPHEQYF. CDR3 coding DNA: TGTGCCAGCTCACCACCGGTAGCGGGAGGGCCCCACGAGCAGTACTTC.

The chain employs TRBV7-9 and TRBJ2-3; 15 nucleotides agree with TRBD2. This CDR3 is 17 amino acids long. Trimming at V came to 5 bases and at J to 4 bases, leaving 7 bases not matched to a gene. The germline CDR1 and CDR2 sequences are SEHNR and FQNEAQ (reference sequence). CDR3 protein: CASSPYRTSGRADTQYF. The CDR3 nucleotides read TGTGCCAGCAGCCCCTACCGGACTAGCGGGAGGGCAGATACGCAGTATTTT.